This T cell receptor (beta chain) derives from a study of Ad26.COV2.S vaccination and SARS-CoV-2 variants. About the study: Donor was assigned to the Ad26.COV2.S arm of trial COV1001.

Germline assignment: CDR1 MNHNY and CDR2 SVGAGI (reference sequence). V was clipped by 7 bases and J by 3 bases, with 13 bases between them. There are 13 residues in the CDR3. Regarding treatment: some 20 received Ad26.COV2.S at low or high dose, single or two shots; about 5 received placebo; per-sample allocation not given. Repertoires come from day 63 after the first vaccine or placebo injection. Profiled with immunoSEQ multiplex PCR; TCRdb holds only in-frame clones, not every one. The sample has around 320,000 clones, about nine tenths seen once. Source: peripheral blood, taken in a trial of Ad26.COV2.S vaccine versus placebo. The TCR originated in a person aged 18-60 years who received the Ad26.COV2.S COVID-19 vaccine or a placebo. The chain links TRBV6-6 to TRBJ2-7; D gene ambiguous. CDR3 loop: CASNPTVDYEQYF. In nucleotides, the CDR3 is TGTGCCAGCAATCCTACGGTAGACTACGAGCAGTACTTC.